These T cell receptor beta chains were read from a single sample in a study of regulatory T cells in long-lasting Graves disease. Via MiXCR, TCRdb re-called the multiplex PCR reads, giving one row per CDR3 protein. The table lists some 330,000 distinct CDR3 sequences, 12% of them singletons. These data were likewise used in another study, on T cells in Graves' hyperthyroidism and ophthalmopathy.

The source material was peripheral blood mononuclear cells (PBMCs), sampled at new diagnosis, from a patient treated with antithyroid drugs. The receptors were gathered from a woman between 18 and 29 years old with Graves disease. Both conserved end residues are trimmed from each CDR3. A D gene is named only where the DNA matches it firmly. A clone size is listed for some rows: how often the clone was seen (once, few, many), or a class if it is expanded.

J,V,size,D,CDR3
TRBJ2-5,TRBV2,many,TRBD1,ASSEGDRWYQETQY
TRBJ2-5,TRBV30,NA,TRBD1,AWSPGGRGRRILWETQY
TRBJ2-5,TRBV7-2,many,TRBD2,ASSLGASGGQETQY
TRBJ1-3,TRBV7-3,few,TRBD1,ASSSDRRGLGNTIY
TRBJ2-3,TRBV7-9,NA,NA,ASSPPDNTDTQY
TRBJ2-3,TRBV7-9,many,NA,ASSFSGTVDTQY
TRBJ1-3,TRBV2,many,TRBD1,ASSEDRGTGNTIY
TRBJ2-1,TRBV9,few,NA,ASSSDSRAYNEQF
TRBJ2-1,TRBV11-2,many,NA,ASSFTGSTYNEQF
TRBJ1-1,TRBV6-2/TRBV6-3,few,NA,ASLKFHRANTEAF
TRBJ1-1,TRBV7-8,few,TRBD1,ASSLGTGSDTEAF
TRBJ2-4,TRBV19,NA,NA,ASSLDWGKNIQY
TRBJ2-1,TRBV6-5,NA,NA,ASSSSTDYNEQF
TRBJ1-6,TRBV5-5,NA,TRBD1,ASSPDRGGGNSPLH
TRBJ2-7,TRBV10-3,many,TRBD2,AISELVAGNYEQY
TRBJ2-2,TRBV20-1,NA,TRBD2,SARDFQRGSPGELF
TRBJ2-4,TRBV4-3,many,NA,ASSQGTYQY
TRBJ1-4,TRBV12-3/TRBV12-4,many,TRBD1,ASRDRGGEEKLF
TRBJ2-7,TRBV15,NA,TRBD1,ATSNRDRSSYEQY
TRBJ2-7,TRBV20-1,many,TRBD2,SATRLATEQY
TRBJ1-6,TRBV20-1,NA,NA,SASKDNSPHRDSPLH
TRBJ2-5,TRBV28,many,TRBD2,ASSPTSGRGGSFETQY
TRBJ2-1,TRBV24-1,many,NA,ATSLADNEQF
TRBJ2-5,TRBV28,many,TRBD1,ASTPRGTGMKTQY
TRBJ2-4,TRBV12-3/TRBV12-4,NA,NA,ASSRPGRDWDIQY
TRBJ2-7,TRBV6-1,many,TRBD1,ASSVGPGQSYEQY
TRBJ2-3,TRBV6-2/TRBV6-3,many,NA,ASSYTGSTDTQY
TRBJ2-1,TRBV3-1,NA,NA,ASSQGQEQF
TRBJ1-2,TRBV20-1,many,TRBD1,SAPLDRGYGYT
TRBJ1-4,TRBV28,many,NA,ASSLWSAGYATNEKLF
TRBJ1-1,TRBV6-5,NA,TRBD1,ASSYSGQGSTEAF
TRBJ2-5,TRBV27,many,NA,ASSLGPPETQY
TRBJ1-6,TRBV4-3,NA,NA,ASSQVAGLYNSPLH
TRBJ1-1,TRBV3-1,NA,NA,ASSQVSLMNAEAF
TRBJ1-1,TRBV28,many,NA,ATKLDTEAF
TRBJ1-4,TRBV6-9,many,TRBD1,ASSYSGQGTNEKLF
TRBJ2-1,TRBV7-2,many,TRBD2,ASSTGTSGFNEQF
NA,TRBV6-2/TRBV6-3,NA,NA,ASTQYNEQF
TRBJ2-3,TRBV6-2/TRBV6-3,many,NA,ASSPNGPLTDTQY
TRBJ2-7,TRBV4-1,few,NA,ASSQDHNFYEQY
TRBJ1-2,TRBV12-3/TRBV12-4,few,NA,ASSFRVFYGYT
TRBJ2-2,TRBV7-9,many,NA,ASSLAYTGELF
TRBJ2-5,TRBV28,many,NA,ASYARGARLADYQETQY
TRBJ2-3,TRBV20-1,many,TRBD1,SAKSQGAADTQY
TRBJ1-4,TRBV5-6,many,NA,ASSLVGRNEKLF
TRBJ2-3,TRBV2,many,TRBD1,ASSAVTGAVTDTQY
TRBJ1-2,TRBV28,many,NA,ASSFMPGNYGYT
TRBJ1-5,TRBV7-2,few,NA,ASSLVGGRGPQH